The TCR beta chain under discussion was sequenced for a study of cytomegalovirus exposure and HLA in healthy donors (dated by TCRdb to 2016 to 2017). About the investigation overall: An earlier analysis of roughly 500 of the donors reported approximately 300 Gb of sequence data and 100 million to 130 million unique TCR beta sequences from 150 million to 200 million T cells. Rather than using new phenotypic data, the later analysis identified candidate immune exposures from TCR beta sequences and from how often those sequences occurred across donors. A later genetic analysis used genome-wide SNP genotypes for about three fifths of the 666 donors, treating that subset as a discovery cohort. The T cell repertoires of about 700 subjects were profiled by immunosequencing and related to cytomegalovirus serostatus. The study combined high-throughput TCR immunosequencing, statistical association of individual TCRs with disease status, and machine learning to predict cytomegalovirus infection status. Donor age, sex, ethnicity and CMV serostatus were compiled together with the repertoire data. A later analysis re-examined previously published TCR beta repertoires from several hundred donors and added high-resolution HLA genotyping to investigate patterns of TCR occurrence. Among the roughly 400 genotyped donors, more than 70% belonged to the genetic ancestry cluster associated with self-reported Caucasian donors. In addition to the first cohort of 500 to 850 subjects, a separate validation cohort of 100 to 150 different subjects was used. An earlier analysis of 500 to 750 of the donors applied high-throughput TCR beta sequencing to assess whether each TCR beta V gene segment acted as functional or pseudogenic. Roughly 5 DR-DQ haplotypes were handled as single units for association and clustering, since linkage in the cohort was strong. HLA typing included class I and class II loci at four-digit resolution. On average, about 200,000 unique TCR beta nucleotide sequences were sequenced per donor among 398 genotyped donors of the cohort, with roughly 18% of those sequences being non-productive. The aim of the study was to test whether cataloging public T cell receptors could identify signatures of past pathogen exposure. All discovery cohort repertoires had been generated on a single sequencing platform. An early release covering about 600 HLA-typed donors comprised 250 to 350 gigabases of sequencing data and tens of millions of unique TCR sequences. The number of typed donors differed by locus: about 620-640 for A, B, C, DRB1 and DQB1; 522 for DQA1; around 610 for DPA1; and around 450 for DPB1. Overall study outcomes, separate from this receptor: According to a later genetic analysis, donors in an Asian-associated ancestry cluster had fewer N-insertions in productive TCRs than the approximately 630-donor mean. HLA typing was unavailable for some donors at each locus, so association tests used only the typed subset. At a false discovery rate of 0.05, a later analysis linked some 17,000 TCR beta sequences to specific HLA alleles. In the study, 150 to 200 TCR beta chains were listed as associated with cytomegalovirus. The only immune exposure information available for the cohort was CMV serostatus. In an earlier analysis of about 600 of the donors, most TCR beta V segments appeared in productive rearrangements about 87% or about 30% of the time, broadly matching IMGT annotations. Some IMGT-functional V segments, including TRBV6-2 and TRBV6-3, could not be told apart with the 87-base-pair reads, so those segments were excluded. In vitro tests confirmed that three of the cytomegalovirus-associated TCR beta chains recognize cytomegalovirus antigens. Most TCR sequences were observed very rarely across donors, whereas some public TCRs were present in many individuals. The earlier analysis of approximately 590 of the donors excluded some 15 rarely observed V segments, including chromosome 9 orphons, because counts were too low. Correlated functional status among segregating V segments might be attributable to linkage disequilibrium, but an unknown experimental factor could not be ruled out. Presence/absence analyses assumed roughly uniform sequencing depth across donors, an assumption that may not hold. The classifier was reported to diagnose cytomegalovirus status with high specificity and sensitivity in both the original and validation cohorts. A cluster of highly shared sequence variants was judged likely to be a technical artifact of the sequencing pipeline. A further reported finding was that TCR beta sequences accurately predicted the HLA-A and HLA-B alleles for most subjects in the first cohort. In a later analysis, several top co-occurrence clusters were reported to appear linked to parvovirus B19, influenza, CMV and Epstein-Barr virus. A later analysis found that HLA-associated TCR beta chains were more clonally expanded and had lower generation probabilities than equally common non-associated chains. According to the authors, the approach could potentially be generalized to other disease states and immunological phenotypes. Most CMV-associated TCR beta chains appeared to be HLA-restricted in a later analysis, and the HLA associations seemed to be driven largely by CMV exposure. Only TCR beta chains were sequenced in this cohort, and the absence of alpha or paired-chain data limited detectable features. When HLA alleles, especially DR and DQ, strongly co-occurred, attributing TCR associations to individual alleles was difficult. V-gene and J-gene trimming of TCR beta chains was associated with a missense DCLRE1C variant in a later genetic analysis, and the association was replicated in an independent cohort. According to a later analysis, TCR association rates differed among HLA loci, with DRB1 alleles showing the most associated TCRs and HLA-C alleles showing the fewest.

The protocol used for the library was the immunoSEQ multiplex PCR assay. For the multiplex PCR, a mixture combining 60 forward primers for TCR Vbeta segments and 13 reverse primers for TCR Jbeta segments was used. Amplification of the CDR3 region of rearranged TCR beta genes was performed with a multiplex PCR assay on genomic DNA. Amplified TCR beta libraries were sequenced as 87-base-pair reads on the Illumina HiSeq System. The authors' pipeline ran thus. Across the roughly 670 repertoires, a later analysis counted approximately 75 million unique TCR beta chains, some 11 million of which were shared by at least two donors. To remove PCR and sequencing errors, raw reads were error-corrected and collapsed into unique sequences using a nearest-neighbor algorithm that merged closely related sequences. CDR3 sequences were aligned to IMGT reference sequences to assign V, D and J gene segments. For a sequence to be retained, a match of at least six nucleotides to both a V gene segment and a J gene segment was required. A rearrangement was called productive if the CDR3 had no stop codons and remained in frame with V and J, and every other rearrangement was called non-productive. CDR3 was defined by IMGT convention, running from the second conserved V-encoded cysteine to the conserved J-encoded phenylalanine. The earlier analysis of approximately 590 of the donors excluded any sequence lacking an unambiguous match to a single V gene segment. An earlier analysis of around 600 of the donors classified V segments as functional when productive rearrangements were above 56.7% and as segregating when the standard deviation between donors was above 5%. A statistical classification framework was built to diagnose cytomegalovirus status from the catalog of TCR beta chain sequences. A later analysis assigned V and J genes by comparing TCR nucleotide sequences with IMGT/GENE-DB human TR gene sequences. A later analysis assigned CDR3 sequences and most-parsimonious VDJ recombination scenarios with the TCRdist pipeline. In a later analysis, every TCR beta chain was defined by the combination of its CDR3 amino acid sequence and its V-gene family, and reads without a unique V-gene family were dropped. In a later analysis, 450 to 600 highly shared, low-generation-probability nucleotide sequences were removed to address suspected cross-contamination and a sequencing artifact. In a later analysis, a clonal expansion index for each public chain was calculated from normalized within-repertoire ranks of inferred template counts. A later analysis computed generation probabilities with a VDJ recombination model fitted to out-of-frame rearrangements, and checked the results against IGoR. Hypergeometric tests were used in a later analysis to score TCR-TCR, TCR-HLA and TCR-CMV co-occurrence, with a repertoire-size bias correction applied to the TCR pairs. False discovery rates were estimated in a later analysis by permuting HLA or CMV assignments 20 times. In a later analysis, co-occurring TCRs were grouped using DBSCAN, with TCRdist sequence similarity added in when clustering inside HLA-allele-positive subsets. Repertoires with fewer than 30,000 or more than 120,000 public chains, plus five repertoires with anomalous nucleotide sharing, were excluded from co-occurrence clustering. TCRdb mirrors the immuneACCESS table, restricted to in-frame sequences. Some clones are absent from its copies; in checked studies, under half trace to an unresolved V gene, and the reason for the others is unknown. From that table come the V and J calls and clone size; the DNA was used to work out D and trimming. The table for this sample lists roughly 170,000 clones; about 85% of them were counted only once. The ten largest clones take up about 5% of the sample.

In total, 666 healthy bone marrow donors made up the cohort. Cohort members were all nominally healthy when sampled, although unrecorded immune exposures were likely present. The donor was CMV seropositive and was included in the group of 300 or so seropositive cohort members. Each donor provided a peripheral blood sample, and peripheral blood mononuclear cells were used for TCR beta sequencing. The Qiagen DNeasy Blood Extraction Kit was used to extract genomic DNA from the blood cell samples. This clone came up a few times. Its cognate antigen has yet to be identified. No much larger clonotype is one base removed from it; base qualities were not supplied. Trimming leaves V shorter by 1 base and J shorter by 4 bases, with the junction holding 4 bases beyond the gene matches. The germline V gene sets CDR1 to LGHNA and CDR2 to YSLEER. The CDR3 measures 14 amino acids from cysteine to phenylalanine. CDR3 DNA is the only sequence kept; it has 42 bases, read in frame from the first base.

The sequencing sample was made of PBMCs. The chain is made from TRBV4-3 and TRBJ2-7; 7 bases in between match TRBD1. The TCR comes from a woman aged 50 to 60 in good health and CMV-seropositive. The CDR3 is CASSQAETGYEQYF. The DNA reads as follows: TGCGCCAGCAGCCAAGCCGAGACAGGGTACGAGCAGTACTTC.